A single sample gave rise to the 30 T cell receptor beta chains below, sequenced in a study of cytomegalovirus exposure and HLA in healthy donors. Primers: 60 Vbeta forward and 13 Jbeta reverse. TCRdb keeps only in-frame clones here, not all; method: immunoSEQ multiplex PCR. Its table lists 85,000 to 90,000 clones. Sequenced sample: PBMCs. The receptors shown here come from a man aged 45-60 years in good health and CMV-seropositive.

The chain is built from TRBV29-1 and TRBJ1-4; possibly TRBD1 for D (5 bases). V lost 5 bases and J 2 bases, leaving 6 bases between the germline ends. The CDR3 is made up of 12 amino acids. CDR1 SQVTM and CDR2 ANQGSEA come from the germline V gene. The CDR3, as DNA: TGCAGCGTTCGACAGACTAATGAAAAACTGTTTTTT. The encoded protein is CSVRQTNEKLFF.

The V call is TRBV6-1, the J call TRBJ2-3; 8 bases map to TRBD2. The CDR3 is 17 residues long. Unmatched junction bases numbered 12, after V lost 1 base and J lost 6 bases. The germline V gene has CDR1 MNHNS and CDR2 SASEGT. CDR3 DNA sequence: TGTGCCAGCAGTGAAGTTGGGGGAAGCGGGAGTTTGGATACGCAGTATTTT. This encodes CASSEVGGSGSLDTQYF.

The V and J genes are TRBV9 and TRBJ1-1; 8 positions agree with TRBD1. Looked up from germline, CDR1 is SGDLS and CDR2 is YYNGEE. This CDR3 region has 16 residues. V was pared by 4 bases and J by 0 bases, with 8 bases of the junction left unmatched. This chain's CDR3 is CASSRGTGGMNTEAFF. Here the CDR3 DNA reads TGTGCCAGCAGCAGAGGGACAGGTGGGATGAACACTGAAGCTTTCTTT. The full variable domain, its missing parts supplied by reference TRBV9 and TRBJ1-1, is DSGVTQTPKHLITATGQRVTLRCSPRSGDLSVYWYQQSLDQGLQFLIQYYNGEERAKGNILERFSAQQFPDLHSELNLSSLELGDSALYFCASSRGTGGMNTEAFFGQGTRLTVV.

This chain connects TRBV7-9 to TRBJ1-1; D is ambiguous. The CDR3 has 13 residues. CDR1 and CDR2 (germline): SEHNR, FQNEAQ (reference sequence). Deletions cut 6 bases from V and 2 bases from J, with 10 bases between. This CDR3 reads CASRDQVNTEAFF. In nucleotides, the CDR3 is TGTGCCAGCAGAGACCAGGTTAACACTGAAGCTTTCTTT.

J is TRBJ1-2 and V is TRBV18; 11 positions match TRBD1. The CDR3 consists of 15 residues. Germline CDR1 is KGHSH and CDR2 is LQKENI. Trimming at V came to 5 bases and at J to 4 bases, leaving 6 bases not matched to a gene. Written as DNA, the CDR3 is TGTGCCAGCTCAGACGGGACAGGGGGTGTCTATGGCTACACCTTC. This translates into CASSDGTGGVYGYTF.

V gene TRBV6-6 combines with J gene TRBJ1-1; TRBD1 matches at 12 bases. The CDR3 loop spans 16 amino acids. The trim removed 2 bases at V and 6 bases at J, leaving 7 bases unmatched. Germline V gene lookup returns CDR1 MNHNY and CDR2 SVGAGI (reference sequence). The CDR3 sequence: CASSYTGQGALAEAFF. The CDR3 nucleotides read TGTGCCAGCAGTTACACGGGACAGGGGGCTTTGGCTGAAGCTTTCTTT.

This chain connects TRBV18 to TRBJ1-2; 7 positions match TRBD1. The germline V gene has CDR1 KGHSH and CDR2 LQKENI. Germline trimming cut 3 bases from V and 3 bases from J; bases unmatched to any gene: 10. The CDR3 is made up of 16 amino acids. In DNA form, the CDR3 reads TGTGCCAGCTCACCCCAGGACAGGTTGATAGACTATGGCTACACCTTC. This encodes CASSPQDRLIDYGYTF.

The CDR3 spells CASSLGGTGTGKNEQFF. Here the CDR3 DNA reads TGTGCCAGCAGCTTGGGTGGGACCGGGACAGGGAAAAATGAGCAGTTCTTC. This rearrangement joins TRBV5-4 to TRBJ2-1; 9 nucleotides line up with TRBD1. Trimming removed 0 bases from V and 7 bases from J; junction bases left unmatched: 11. Per the germline V gene, CDR1 is SGHNT and CDR2 is YYREEE (reference sequence). This CDR3 has 17 amino acids.

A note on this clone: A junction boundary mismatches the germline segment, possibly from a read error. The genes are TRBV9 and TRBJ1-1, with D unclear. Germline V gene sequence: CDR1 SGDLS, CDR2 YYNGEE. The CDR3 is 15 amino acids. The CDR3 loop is CANSAKTDMNTEAFF. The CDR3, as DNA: TGTGCCAACAGCGCTAAAACCGACATGAACACTGAAGCTTTCTTT.

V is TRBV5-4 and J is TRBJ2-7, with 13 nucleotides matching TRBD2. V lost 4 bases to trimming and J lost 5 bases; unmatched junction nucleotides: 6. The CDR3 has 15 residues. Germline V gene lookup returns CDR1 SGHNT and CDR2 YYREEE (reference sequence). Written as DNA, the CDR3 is TGTGCCAGCAGCAAAGGGACTAGCGGGAATCACGAGCAGTACTTC. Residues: CASSKGTSGNHEQYF.

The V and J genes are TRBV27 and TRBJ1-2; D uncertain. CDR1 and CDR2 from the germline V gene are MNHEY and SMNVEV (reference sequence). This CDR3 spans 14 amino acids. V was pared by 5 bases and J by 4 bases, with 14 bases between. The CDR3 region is CASSPREQTYGYTF. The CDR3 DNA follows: TGTGCCAGCAGTCCTCGGGAGCAAACCTATGGCTACACCTTC.

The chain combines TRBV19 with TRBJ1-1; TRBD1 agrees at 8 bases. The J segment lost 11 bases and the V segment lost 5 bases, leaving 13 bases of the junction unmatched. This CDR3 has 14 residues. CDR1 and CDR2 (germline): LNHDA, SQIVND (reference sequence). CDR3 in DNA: TGTGCCAGTAGTGTCGGACAGGGCCCCAACGACGCTTTCTTT. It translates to CASSVGQGPNDAFF.

Here the CDR3 reads CASSRREANTDTQYF. Written as DNA, the CDR3 is TGTGCCAGCAGCCGGCGGGAGGCCAACACAGATACGCAGTATTTT. The chain is built from TRBV4-2 and TRBJ2-3; 8 bases are a match to TRBD2. Looked up from germline, CDR1 is LGHNA and CDR2 is YNFKEQ. V shed 4 bases and J 2 bases; nucleotides not matched to a gene: 5. CDR3 length: 15 residues.

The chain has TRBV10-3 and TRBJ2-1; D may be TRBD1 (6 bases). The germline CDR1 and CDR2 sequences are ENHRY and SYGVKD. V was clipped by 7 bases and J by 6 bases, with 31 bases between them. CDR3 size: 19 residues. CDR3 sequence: CAITPRQVNPFRRSNEQFF. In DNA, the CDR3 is TGTGCCATCACCCCAAGACAGGTCAACCCGTTTAGGAGGAGCAATGAGCAGTTCTTC.

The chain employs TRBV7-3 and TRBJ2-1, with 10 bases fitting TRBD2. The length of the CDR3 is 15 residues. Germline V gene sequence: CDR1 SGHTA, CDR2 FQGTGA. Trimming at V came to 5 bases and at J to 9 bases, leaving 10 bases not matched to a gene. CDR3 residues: CASSPTSGIPPEQFF. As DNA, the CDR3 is TGTGCCAGCAGCCCCACTAGCGGGATCCCCCCTGAGCAGTTCTTC.

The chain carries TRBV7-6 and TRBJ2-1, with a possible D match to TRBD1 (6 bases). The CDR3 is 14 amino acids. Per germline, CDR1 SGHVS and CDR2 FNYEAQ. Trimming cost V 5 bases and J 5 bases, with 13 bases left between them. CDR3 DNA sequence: TGTGCCAGCAGCGATTGGACAGCAAACAATGAGCAGTTCTTC. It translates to CASSDWTANNEQFF.

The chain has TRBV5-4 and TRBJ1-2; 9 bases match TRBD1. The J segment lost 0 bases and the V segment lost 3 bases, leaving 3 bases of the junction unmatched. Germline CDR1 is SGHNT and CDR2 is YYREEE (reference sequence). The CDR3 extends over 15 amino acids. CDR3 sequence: CASSSGTGPNYGYTF. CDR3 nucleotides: TGTGCCAGCAGCTCAGGGACAGGGCCTAACTATGGCTACACCTTC.

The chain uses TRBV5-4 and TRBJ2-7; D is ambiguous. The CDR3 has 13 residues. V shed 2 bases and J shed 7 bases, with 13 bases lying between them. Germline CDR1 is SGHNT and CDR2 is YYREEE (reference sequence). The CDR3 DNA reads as TGTGCCAGCAGCTTCGGTACGCTCGGGGAGCAGTACTTC. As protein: CASSFGTLGEQYF.

CDR3 loop: CASSDGLVSTDTQYF. CDR3 in DNA: TGTGCCAGCAGTGACGGACTAGTAAGCACAGATACGCAGTATTTT. V and J are TRBV2 and TRBJ2-3, with TRBD2 matching over 7 bases. The junction had 3 bases not matched to a gene; V was cut back by 3 bases and J by 0 bases. The CDR3 runs 15 residues. The V gene's germline CDR1 is SNHLY and CDR2 FYNNEI.

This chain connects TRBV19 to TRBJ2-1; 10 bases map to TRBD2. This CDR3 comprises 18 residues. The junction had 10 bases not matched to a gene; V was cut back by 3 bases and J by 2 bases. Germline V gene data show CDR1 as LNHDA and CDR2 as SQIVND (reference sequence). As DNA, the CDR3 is TGTGCCAGTAGTATGGGTCTAGCGGGAGTTCGGGCCTACAATGAGCAGTTCTTC. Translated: CASSMGLAGVRAYNEQFF.

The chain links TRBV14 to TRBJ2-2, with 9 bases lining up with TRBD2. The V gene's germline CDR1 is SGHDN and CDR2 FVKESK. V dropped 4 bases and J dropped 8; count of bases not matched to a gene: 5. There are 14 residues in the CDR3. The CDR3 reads CASSLGTSWGELFF. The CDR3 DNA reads TGTGCCAGCAGCCTGGGGACTAGCTGGGGGGAGCTGTTTTTT.

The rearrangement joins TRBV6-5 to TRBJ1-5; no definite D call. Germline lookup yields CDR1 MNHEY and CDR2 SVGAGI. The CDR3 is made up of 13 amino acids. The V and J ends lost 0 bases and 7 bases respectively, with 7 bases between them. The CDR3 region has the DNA TGTGCCAGCAGTTACTCGGGAGCACAGCCCCAGCATTTT. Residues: CASSYSGAQPQHF.

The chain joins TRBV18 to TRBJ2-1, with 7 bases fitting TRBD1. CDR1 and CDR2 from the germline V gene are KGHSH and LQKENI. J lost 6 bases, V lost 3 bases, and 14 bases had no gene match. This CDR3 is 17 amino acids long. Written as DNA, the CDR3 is TGTGCCAGCTCACCGGCCTCGACAGGGACCTCGATCAATGAGCAGTTCTTC. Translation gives CASSPASTGTSINEQFF.

CDR3: CASSPRGQGGTRNTEAFF. The DNA of the CDR3 is TGTGCCAGCTCACCCCGAGGACAGGGGGGGACCCGGAACACTGAAGCTTTCTTT. The J gene is TRBJ1-1, the V gene TRBV18; 10 bases line up with TRBD1. The CDR3 has 18 residues. Trimming took 3 bases from V and 1 from J; bases not matched to a gene: 11. Per germline, CDR1 KGHSH and CDR2 LQKENI.

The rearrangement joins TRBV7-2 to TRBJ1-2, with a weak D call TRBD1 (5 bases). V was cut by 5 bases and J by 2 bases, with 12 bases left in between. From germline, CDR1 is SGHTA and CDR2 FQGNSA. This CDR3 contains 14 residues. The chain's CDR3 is CASSPQTENYGYTF. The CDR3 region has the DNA TGTGCCAGCAGCCCCCAGACAGAAAACTATGGCTACACCTTC.

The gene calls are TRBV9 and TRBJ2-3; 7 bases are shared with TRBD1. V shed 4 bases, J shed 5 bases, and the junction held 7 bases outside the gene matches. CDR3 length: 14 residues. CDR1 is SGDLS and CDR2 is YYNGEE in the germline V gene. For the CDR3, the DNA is TGTGCCAGCAGCACCCGACAGGGACAAGATACGCAGTATTTT. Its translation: CASSTRQGQDTQYF.

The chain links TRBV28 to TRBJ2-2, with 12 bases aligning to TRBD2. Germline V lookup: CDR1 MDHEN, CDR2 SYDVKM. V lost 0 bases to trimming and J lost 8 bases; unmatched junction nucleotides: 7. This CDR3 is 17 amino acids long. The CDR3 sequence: CASSLWNLAGGPGELFF. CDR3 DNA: TGTGCCAGCAGTTTATGGAATCTAGCGGGAGGGCCGGGGGAGCTGTTTTTT.

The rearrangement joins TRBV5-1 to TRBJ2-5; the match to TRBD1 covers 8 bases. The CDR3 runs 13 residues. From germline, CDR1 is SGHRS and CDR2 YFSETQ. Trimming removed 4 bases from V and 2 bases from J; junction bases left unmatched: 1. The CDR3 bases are TGCGCCAGCAGCGGACAGGGACAAGAGACCCAGTACTTC. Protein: CASSGQGQETQYF.

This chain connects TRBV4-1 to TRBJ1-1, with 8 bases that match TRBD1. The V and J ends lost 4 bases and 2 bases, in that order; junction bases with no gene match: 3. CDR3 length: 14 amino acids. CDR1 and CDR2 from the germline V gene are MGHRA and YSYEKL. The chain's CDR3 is CASSPGQGNTEAFF. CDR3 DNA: TGCGCCAGCAGCCCAGGACAGGGAAACACTGAAGCTTTCTTT.

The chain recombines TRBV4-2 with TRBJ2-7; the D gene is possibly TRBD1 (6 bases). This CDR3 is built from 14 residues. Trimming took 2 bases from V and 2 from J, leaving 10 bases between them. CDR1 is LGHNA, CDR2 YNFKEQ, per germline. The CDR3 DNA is TGTGCCAGCAGCCAACAGGGGTCCCCCTACGAGCAGTACTTC. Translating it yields CASSQQGSPYEQYF.